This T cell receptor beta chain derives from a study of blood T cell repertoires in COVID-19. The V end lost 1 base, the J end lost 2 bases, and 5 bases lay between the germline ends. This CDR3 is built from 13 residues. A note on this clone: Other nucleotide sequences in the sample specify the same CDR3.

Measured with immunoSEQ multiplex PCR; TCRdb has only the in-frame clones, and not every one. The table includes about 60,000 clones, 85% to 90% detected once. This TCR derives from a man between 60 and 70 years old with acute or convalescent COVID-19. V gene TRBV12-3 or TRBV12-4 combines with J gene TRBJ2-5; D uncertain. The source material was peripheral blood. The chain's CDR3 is CASSLGLQETQYF. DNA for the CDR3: TGTGCCAGCAGTTTAGGACTGCAAGAGACCCAGTACTTC.